This T cell receptor beta chain appears in the sequencing data of a study of identical twins. Whole-study results and caveats: Insertion counts were lower in abundant cord blood beta clonotypes, a trend that memory repertoires did not show.

This CDR3 has 13 residues. Trimming left V 5 bases short and J 0 bases short, with 8 bases between. Germline V gives CDR1 MNHEY, CDR2 SMNVEV (reference sequence). One entry per CDR3 protein, called by TCRdb with MiXCR from the 5' RACE reads. The table has roughly 290,000 distinct CDR3 sequences, 7.5% to 9.5% seen once; the top ten hold roughly 7%. This clonotype was counted many times. Its antigen is not known. The same sample was also used in a study of yellow fever vaccine responses in identical twins.

Sequenced material: CD8+ T cells sorted from blood. This clonotype was obtained from a woman under 30 in good health. The rearrangement uses TRBV27 and TRBJ2-7; no firm D call. For the CDR3, the DNA is TGTGCCAGCAGTCTGTTATACTCCTACGAGCAGTACTTC. It translates to CASSLLYSYEQYF.